These T cell receptor beta chains were read from a single sample in a study of shared clonotypes between healthy human individuals. Using immunoSEQ multiplex PCR, the repertoire was profiled, and TCRdb retains in-frame clones only, with some absent. The repertoire holds about 2,200,000 clones, with 85% to 95% as singletons. Specimen: naive CD8+ T cells from PBMCs. These TCRs come from a man aged 18 to 30 in good health. Some clones in this sample may be carry-over from other donors' samples. CDR3s include the opening cysteine and the closing phenylalanine or tryptophan. Fields, in order: V gene, J gene, clone size, D gene, CDR3 protein, CDR3 DNA. The D gene is left open where the match is weak. Expanded clones are given a class, and other clones once, few, many or no size at all.

TRBV28,TRBJ2-7,.,.,CASSLFLGISYEQYF,TGTGCCAGCAGTTTATTCTTGGGTATCTCCTACGAGCAGTACTTC
TRBV30,TRBJ2-1,.,.,CAWSPQVEQFF,TGTGCCTGGAGTCCCCAGGTGGAGCAGTTCTTC
TRBV9,TRBJ1-1,.,.,CASSQMNTEAFF,TGTGCCAGCAGCCAGATGAACACTGAAGCTTTCTTT
TRBV5-1,TRBJ1-4,once,.,CASSSGVGGYNEKLFF,TGCGCCAGCAGCTCCGGGGTAGGGGGATATAATGAAAAACTGTTTTTT
TRBV28,TRBJ1-4,.,.,CASSQSKTVGEKLFF,TGTGCCAGCAGTCAATCCAAAACGGTCGGGGAAAAACTGTTTTTT
TRBV27,TRBJ2-3,.,TRBD2,CASGLGPDTQYF,TGTGCCAGCGGACTAGGTCCAGATACGCAGTATTTT
TRBV19,TRBJ2-1,.,.,CASSTPEGDNEQFF,TGTGCCAGTAGTACCCCTGAAGGGGACAATGAGCAGTTCTTC
TRBV29-1,TRBJ2-3,.,.,CSVPGRASTDTQYF,TGCAGCGTCCCCGGACGGGCTAGCACAGATACGCAGTATTTT
TRBV5-6,TRBJ1-2,.,.,CASSLAQGHYGYTF,TGTGCCAGCAGCTTGGCACAGGGCCACTATGGCTACACCTTC
TRBV7-9,TRBJ2-1,.,TRBD2,CASSYSGRIYEQFF,TGTGCCAGCAGCTACAGCGGGAGGATCTATGAGCAGTTCTTC
TRBV9,TRBJ1-1,.,.,CASSVGVRGPNTEAFF,TGTGCCAGCAGCGTAGGGGTGAGGGGACCTAACACTGAAGCTTTCTTT
TRBV29-1,TRBJ2-7,.,.,CSVEDPASYEQYF,TGCAGCGTTGAAGATCCGGCTTCCTACGAGCAGTACTTC
TRBV2,TRBJ2-1,.,TRBD2,CAKSGASSYNEQFF,TGTGCTAAAAGCGGGGCCAGCTCCTACAATGAGCAGTTCTTC
TRBV19,TRBJ2-7,.,.,CASSLLGDEQYF,TGTGCCAGTAGCCTTCTGGGGGACGAGCAGTACTTC
TRBV28,TRBJ2-7,.,TRBD2,CASKLAGERNEQYF,TGTGCCAGCAAGTTAGCGGGAGAGAGAAACGAGCAGTACTTC
TRBV19,TRBJ1-1,.,.,CASSRTRKAAPPLNTEAFF,TGTGCCAGTAGTAGGACCCGGAAGGCCGCTCCGCCCTTGAACACTGAAGCTTTCTTT
TRBV2,TRBJ2-7,.,TRBD2,CASRLAGRLEQYF,TGTGCCAGCAGACTAGCGGGGCGATTGGAGCAGTACTTC
TRBV7-9,TRBJ1-3,.,.,CASSSELGHHSGNTIYF,TGTGCCAGCAGCTCCGAACTCGGGCACCACTCTGGAAACACCATATATTTT
TRBV4-1,TRBJ1-2,.,.,CASSQVGGSGGYYGYTF,TGCGCCAGCAGCCAAGTCGGCGGGTCGGGGGGATACTATGGCTACACCTTC
TRBV11-3,TRBJ2-2,.,.,CASSSRNPMEAGELFF,TGTGCCAGCAGCTCCCGGAACCCGATGGAGGCCGGGGAGCTGTTTTTT
TRBV5-3,TRBJ1-6,.,TRBD1,CARSLFPQGPSSYNSPLHF,TGTGCCAGAAGCTTGTTTCCACAGGGGCCGAGCTCCTATAATTCACCCCTCCACTTT
TRBV19,TRBJ2-1,.,.,CASSPSGPRRNYNEQFF,TGTGCCAGTAGTCCCTCGGGGCCGCGGAGGAACTACAATGAGCAGTTCTTC
TRBV27,TRBJ1-5,.,.,CASSSRGSNQPQHF,TGTGCCAGCAGTTCCAGGGGAAGCAATCAGCCCCAGCATTTT
TRBV9,TRBJ2-7,.,.,CASSVGPGEAYEQYF,TGTGCCAGCAGCGTAGGCCCCGGGGAAGCCTACGAGCAGTACTTC
TRBV7-8,TRBJ2-2,.,TRBD2,CASSQALAGVSRTGELFF,TGTGCCAGCAGCCAAGCCCTAGCGGGAGTTTCCCGGACCGGGGAGCTGTTTTTT
TRBV4-3,TRBJ2-1,.,.,CASSQDLASYNEQFF,TGCGCCAGCAGCCAAGATCTAGCTAGCTACAATGAGCAGTTCTTC
TRBV6-6,TRBJ2-7,once,TRBD2,CASSGTSGSPGYEQYF,TGTGCCAGCAGTGGGACTAGCGGGAGTCCTGGGTACGAGCAGTACTTC
TRBV27,TRBJ1-1,.,.,CASSSLGNTEAFF,TGTGCCAGCAGTTCATTAGGTAACACTGAAGCTTTCTTT
TRBV6-4,TRBJ2-2,once,.,CASGDLNTGELFF,TGTGCCAGTGGGGACTTGAACACCGGGGAGCTGTTTTTT
TRBV6-5,TRBJ2-7,.,.,CASSYSSGTASYEQYF,TGTGCCAGCAGTTACTCGAGCGGGACAGCGTCCTACGAGCAGTACTTC
TRBV4-1,TRBJ2-5,.,.,CASSGEWGLPGQETQYF,TGCGCCAGCAGCGGAGAGTGGGGACTTCCCGGCCAAGAGACCCAGTACTTC
TRBV13,TRBJ1-2,.,.,CASSPSPGTVPTF,TGTGCCAGCAGCCCCAGTCCCGGGACGGTCCCCACCTTC
TRBV27,TRBJ2-1,.,.,CASSSIQGYSYNEQFF,TGTGCCAGCAGTTCGATACAGGGTTACTCCTACAATGAGCAGTTCTTC
TRBV9,TRBJ2-2,once,TRBD1,CASSAPGTANTGELFF,TGTGCCAGCAGCGCCCCCGGGACAGCGAACACCGGGGAGCTGTTTTTT
TRBV30,TRBJ1-2,.,.,CAWTTGTLYGYTF,TGTGCCTGGACCACCGGGACCCTTTATGGCTACACCTTC
TRBV10-3,TRBJ2-1,.,TRBD2,CAISESGTSGIKGFF,TGTGCCATCAGTGAGTCGGGGACTAGCGGGATAAAGGGGTTCTTC
TRBV4-3,TRBJ2-1,.,.,CASSQGTSYNEQFF,TGCGCCAGCAGCCAAGGGACGTCCTACAATGAGCAGTTCTTC
TRBV7-2,TRBJ2-7,.,TRBD1,CASSFQGQGYEQYF,TGTGCCAGCAGCTTTCAGGGACAGGGTTACGAGCAGTACTTC
TRBV2,TRBJ2-2,.,.,CASSDGRAAGELFF,TGTGCCAGCAGTGATGGCAGGGCAGCCGGGGAGCTGTTTTTT
TRBV7-9,TRBJ2-7,.,.,CASSRLKTHEQYF,TGTGCCAGCAGCCGACTAAAGACCCACGAGCAGTACTTC
TRBV7-3,TRBJ1-3,.,.,CASSLVQGFSGNTIYF,TGTGCCAGCAGCTTAGTTCAGGGCTTCTCTGGAAACACCATATATTTT
TRBV15,TRBJ2-7,.,TRBD2,CASRLAGEYEQYF,TGTGCCAGCCGACTAGCGGGAGAGTACGAGCAGTACTTC
TRBV11-2,TRBJ2-7,.,.,CASSLVRAPAYEQYF,TGTGCCAGCAGCTTAGTGCGGGCGCCGGCCTACGAGCAGTACTTC
TRBV23-1,TRBJ1-1,.,.,CASTPGALNTEAFF,TGCGCCAGCACTCCCGGGGCCTTGAACACTGAAGCTTTCTTT
TRBV9,TRBJ2-2,.,TRBD2,CASSKDEGRAVGELFF,TGTGCCAGCAGCAAGGATGAGGGGAGGGCTGTCGGGGAGCTGTTTTTT
TRBV5-6,TRBJ2-1,.,TRBD2,CASTRGLAGNNEQFF,TGTGCCAGCACGAGGGGACTAGCGGGAAACAATGAGCAGTTCTTC
TRBV7-2,TRBJ2-7,.,TRBD1,CASSARTGGTYEQYF,TGTGCCAGCAGCGCCCGGACAGGGGGTACCTACGAGCAGTACTTC
TRBV27,TRBJ2-7,.,TRBD2,CASSFRSGTPQQYF,TGTGCCAGCAGTTTTCGTAGCGGGACTCCCCAGCAGTACTTC
TRBV28,TRBJ2-7,.,TRBD1,CASSPRQGSFYEQYF,TGTGCCAGCAGTCCGAGACAGGGGAGTTTCTACGAGCAGTACTTC
TRBV5-1,TRBJ1-3,.,.,CASAGAGNTIYF,TGCGCCAGTGCAGGAGCGGGAAACACCATATATTTT
TRBV9,TRBJ2-3,.,TRBD1,CASSAGGFFTDTQYF,TGTGCCAGCAGCGCAGGGGGTTTTTTCACAGATACGCAGTATTTT
TRBV28,TRBJ1-1,.,.,CASAHRRMNTEAFF,TGTGCCAGCGCGCATCGCCGAATGAACACTGAAGCTTTCTTT
TRBV5-5,TRBJ1-5,.,TRBD1,CASSLVGQLNQPQHF,TGTGCCAGCAGCTTGGTGGGACAGCTGAATCAGCCCCAGCATTTT
TRBV7-9,TRBJ2-5,once,.,CASSPPLTETQYF,TGTGCCAGCAGCCCCCCCCTTACGGAGACCCAGTACTTC